This T cell receptor beta chain was identified during a study of blood T cell repertoires in COVID-19. Clones were read by immunoSEQ multiplex PCR, and TCRdb kept only the in-frame ones, dropping some. The sample has 190,000 or so clones; 87% are singletons. Germline V gene lookup returns CDR1 SEHNR and CDR2 FQNEAQ (reference sequence). This CDR3 has 15 amino acids. After removal of 4 bases from V and 0 bases from J, the junction contained 2 bases not matched to a gene. Sequencing input: PBMCs or T cells enriched from blood (not recorded which). This sequence was found in a woman aged 25-40 years who had recovered from COVID-19. The rearrangement joins TRBV7-9 to TRBJ2-2; 7 nucleotides match TRBD1. The CDR3 loop is CASSSGQTNTGELFF. The CDR3 bases are TGTGCCAGCAGCTCGGGACAGACGAACACCGGGGAGCTGTTTTTT. The full variable domain, completed using reference TRBV7-9 and TRBJ2-2, is DTGVSQNPRHKITKRGQNVTFRCDPISEHNRLYWYRQTLGQGPEFLTYFQNEAQLEKSRLLSDRFSAERPKGSFSTLEIQRTEQGDSAMYLCASSSGQTNTGELFFGEGSRLTVL.